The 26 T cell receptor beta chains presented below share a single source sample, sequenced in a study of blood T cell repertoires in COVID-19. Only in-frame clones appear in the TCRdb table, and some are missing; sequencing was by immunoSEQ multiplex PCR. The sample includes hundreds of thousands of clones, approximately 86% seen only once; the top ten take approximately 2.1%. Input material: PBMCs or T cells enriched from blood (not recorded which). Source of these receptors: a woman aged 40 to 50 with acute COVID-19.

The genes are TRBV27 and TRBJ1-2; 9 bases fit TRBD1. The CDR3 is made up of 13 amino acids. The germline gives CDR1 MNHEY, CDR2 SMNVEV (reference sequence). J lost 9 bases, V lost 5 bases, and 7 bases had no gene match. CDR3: CASSSSQGARYTF. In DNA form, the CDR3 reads TGTGCCAGCAGTAGCTCACAGGGGGCTCGCTACACCTTC.

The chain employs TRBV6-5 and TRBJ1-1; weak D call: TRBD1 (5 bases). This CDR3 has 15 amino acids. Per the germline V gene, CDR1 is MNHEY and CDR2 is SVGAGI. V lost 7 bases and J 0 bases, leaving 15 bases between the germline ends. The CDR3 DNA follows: TGTGCCAGCATATGGCGGGGCGACATGAACACTGAAGCTTTCTTT. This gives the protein CASIWRGDMNTEAFF.

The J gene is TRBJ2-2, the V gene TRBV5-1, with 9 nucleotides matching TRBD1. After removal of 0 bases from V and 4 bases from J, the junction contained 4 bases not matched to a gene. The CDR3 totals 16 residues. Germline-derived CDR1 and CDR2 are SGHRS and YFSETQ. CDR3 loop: CASSLDTGGGTGELFF. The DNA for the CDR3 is TGCGCCAGCAGCTTGGACACAGGGGGCGGCACCGGGGAGCTGTTTTTT. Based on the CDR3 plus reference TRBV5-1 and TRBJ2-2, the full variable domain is KAGVTQTPRYLIKTRGQQVTLSCSPISGHRSVSWYQQTPGQGLQFLFEYFSETQRNKGNFPGRFSGRQFSNSRSEMNVSTLELGDSALYLCASSLDTGGGTGELFFGEGSRLTVL.

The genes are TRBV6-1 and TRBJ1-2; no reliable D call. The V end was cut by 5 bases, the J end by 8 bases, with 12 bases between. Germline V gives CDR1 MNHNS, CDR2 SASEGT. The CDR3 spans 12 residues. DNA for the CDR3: TGTGCCAGCAGTTCGGCGGAGGGCGGCTACACCTTC. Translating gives CASSSAEGGYTF.

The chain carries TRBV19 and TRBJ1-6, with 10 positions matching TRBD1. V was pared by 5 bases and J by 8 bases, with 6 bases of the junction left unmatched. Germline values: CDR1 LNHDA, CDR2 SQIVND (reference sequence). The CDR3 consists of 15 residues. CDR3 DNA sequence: TGTGCCAGTAGTTTATCCGGGACAGGGGATTCACCCCTCCACTTT. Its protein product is CASSLSGTGDSPLHF. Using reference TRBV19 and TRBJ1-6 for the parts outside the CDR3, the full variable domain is DGGITQSPKYLFRKEGQNVTLSCEQNLNHDAMYWYRQDPGQGLRLIYYSQIVNDFQKGDIAEGYSVSREKKESFPLTVTSAQKNPTAFYLCASSLSGTGDSPLHFGNGTRLTVT.

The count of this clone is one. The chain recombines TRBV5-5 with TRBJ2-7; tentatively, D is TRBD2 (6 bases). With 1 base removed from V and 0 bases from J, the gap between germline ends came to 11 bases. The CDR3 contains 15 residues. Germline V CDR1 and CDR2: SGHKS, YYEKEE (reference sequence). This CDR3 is CASSLSGTLSYEQYF. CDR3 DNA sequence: TGTGCCAGCAGCTTGTCTGGGACTCTCTCCTACGAGCAGTACTTC.

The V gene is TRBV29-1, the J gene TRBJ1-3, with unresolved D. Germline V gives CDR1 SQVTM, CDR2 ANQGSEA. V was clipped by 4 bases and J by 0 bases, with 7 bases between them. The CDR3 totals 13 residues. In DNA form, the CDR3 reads TGCAGCGTTGGAGGCAGCTCTGGAAACACCATATATTTT. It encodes CSVGGSSGNTIYF.

CDR3 sequence: CASSLYDSGSQDEQYF. The CDR3 coding sequence is TGCGCCAGCAGCCTCTATGATTCTGGGAGTCAGGACGAGCAGTACTTC. The chain combines TRBV4-1 with TRBJ2-7; D is possibly TRBD2 (5 bases). Germline values: CDR1 MGHRA, CDR2 YSYEKL. The CDR3 runs 16 residues. V lost 4 bases and J 5 bases, leaving 21 bases between the germline ends.

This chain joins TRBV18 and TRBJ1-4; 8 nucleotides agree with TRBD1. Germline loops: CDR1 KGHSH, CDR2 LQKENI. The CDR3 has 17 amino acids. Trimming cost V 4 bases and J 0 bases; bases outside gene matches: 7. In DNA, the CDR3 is TGTGCCAGCTCACTTACCGGGACAGGTGCAACTAATGAAAAACTGTTTTTT. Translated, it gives CASSLTGTGATNEKLFF.

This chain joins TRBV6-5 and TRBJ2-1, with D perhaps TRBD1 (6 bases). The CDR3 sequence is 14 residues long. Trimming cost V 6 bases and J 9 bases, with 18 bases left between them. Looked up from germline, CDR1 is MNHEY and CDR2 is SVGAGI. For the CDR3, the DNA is TGTGCCAGCAGACAGGGTGAACAATATGGTGAGCAGTTCTTC. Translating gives CASRQGEQYGEQFF.

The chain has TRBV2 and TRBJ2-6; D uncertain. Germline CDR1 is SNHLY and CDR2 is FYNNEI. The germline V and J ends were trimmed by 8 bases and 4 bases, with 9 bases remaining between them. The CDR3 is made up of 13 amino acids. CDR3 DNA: TGTGCCAGCCCCGCTAAGGGGGCCAACGTCCTGACTTTC. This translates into CASPAKGANVLTF.

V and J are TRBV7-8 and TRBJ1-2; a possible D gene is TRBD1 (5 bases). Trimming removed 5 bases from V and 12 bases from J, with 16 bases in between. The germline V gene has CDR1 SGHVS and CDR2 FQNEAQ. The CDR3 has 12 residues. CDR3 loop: CASSLGAGDDTF. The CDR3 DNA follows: TGTGCCAGCAGCCTTGGGGCTGGGGATGACACCTTC.

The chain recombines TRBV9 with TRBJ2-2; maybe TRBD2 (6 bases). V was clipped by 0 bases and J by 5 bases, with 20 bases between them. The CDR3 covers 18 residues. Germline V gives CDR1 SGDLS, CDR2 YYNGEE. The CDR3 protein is CASSVVSGHPGGTGELFF. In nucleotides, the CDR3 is TGTGCCAGCAGCGTAGTCTCGGGGCACCCTGGAGGGACCGGGGAGCTGTTTTTT.

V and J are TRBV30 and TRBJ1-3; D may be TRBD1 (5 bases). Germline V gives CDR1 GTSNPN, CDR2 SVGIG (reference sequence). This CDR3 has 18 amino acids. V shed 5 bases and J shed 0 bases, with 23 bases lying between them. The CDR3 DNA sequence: TGTGCCTGGGGATCCTACCGCGGGACCAAGACCTCTGGAAACACCATATATTTT. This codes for CAWGSYRGTKTSGNTIYF. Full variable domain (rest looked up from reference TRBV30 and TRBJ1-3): SQTIHQWPATLVQPVGSPLSLECTVEGTSNPNLYWYRQAAGRGLQLLFYSVGIGQISSEVPQNLSASRPQDRQFILSSKKLLLSDSGFYLCAWGSYRGTKTSGNTIYFGEGSWLTVV.

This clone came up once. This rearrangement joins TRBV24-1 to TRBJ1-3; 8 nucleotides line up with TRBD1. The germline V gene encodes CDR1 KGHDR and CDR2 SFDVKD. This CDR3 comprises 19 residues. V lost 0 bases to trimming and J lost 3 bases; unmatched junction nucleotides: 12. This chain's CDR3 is CATSDLPTQWTGNGNTIYF. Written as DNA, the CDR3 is TGTGCCACCAGTGATTTGCCTACCCAATGGACAGGGAATGGAAACACCATATATTTT.

The CDR3 DNA is TGTGCCAGCAGCAAGTCGCCGGGACAGACAAATCAGCCCCAGCATTTT. This codes for CASSKSPGQTNQPQHF. This sequence joins TRBV21-1 and TRBJ1-5; TRBD1, the table's D call, lacks a check against the DNA. TRBV21-1 is designated a pseudogene. The CDR3 covers 16 residues.

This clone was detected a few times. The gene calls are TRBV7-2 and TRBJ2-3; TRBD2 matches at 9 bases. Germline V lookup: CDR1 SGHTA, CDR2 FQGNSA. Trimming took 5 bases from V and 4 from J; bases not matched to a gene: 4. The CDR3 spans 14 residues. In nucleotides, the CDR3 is TGTGCCAGCAGCCTGGGACTAGCAGCAGATACGCAGTATTTT. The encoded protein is CASSLGLAADTQYF.

The CDR3 nucleotides are TGTGCCAGCAGATTCCTAGGGGGCAGGGGCACTGAAGCTTTCTTT. This gives the protein CASRFLGGRGTEAFF. V and J are TRBV5-4 and TRBJ1-1; TRBD1 matches 7 bases. V shed 5 bases, J shed 4 bases, and the junction held 11 bases outside the gene matches. Germline CDR1 and CDR2: SGHNT and YYREEE (reference sequence). The CDR3 has 15 amino acids. The variable domain in full, with the rest retrieved from reference TRBV5-4 and TRBJ1-1, is ETGVTQSPTHLIKTRGQQVTLRCSSQSGHNTVSWYQQALGQGPQFIFQYYREEENGRGNFPPRFSGLQFPNYSSELNVNALELDDSALYLCASRFLGGRGTEAFFGQGTRLTVV.

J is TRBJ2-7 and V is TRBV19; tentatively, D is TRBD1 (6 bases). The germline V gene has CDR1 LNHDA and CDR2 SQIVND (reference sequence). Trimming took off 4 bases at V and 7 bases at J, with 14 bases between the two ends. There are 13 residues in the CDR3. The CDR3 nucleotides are TGTGCCAGTAGTACCGGGACAACTGTAGAGCAGTACTTC. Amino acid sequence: CASSTGTTVEQYF.

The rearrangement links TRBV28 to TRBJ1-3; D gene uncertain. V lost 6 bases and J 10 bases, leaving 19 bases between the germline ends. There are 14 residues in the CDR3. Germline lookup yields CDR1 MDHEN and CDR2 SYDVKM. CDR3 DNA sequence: TGTGCCAGCAGCCGAGACACGCAGCTGTTTACCATATATTTT. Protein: CASSRDTQLFTIYF.

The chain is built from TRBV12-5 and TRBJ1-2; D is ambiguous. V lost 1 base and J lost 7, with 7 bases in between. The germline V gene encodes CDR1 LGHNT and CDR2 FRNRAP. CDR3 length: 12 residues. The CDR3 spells CASGLGPSGYTF. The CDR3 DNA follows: TGTGCTAGTGGTTTGGGACCTAGTGGCTACACCTTC.

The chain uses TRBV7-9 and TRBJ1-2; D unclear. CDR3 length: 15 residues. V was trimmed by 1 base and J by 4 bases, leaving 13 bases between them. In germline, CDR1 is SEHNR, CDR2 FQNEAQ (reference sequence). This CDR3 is CASSLVGLEAYGYTF. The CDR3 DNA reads TGTGCCAGCAGCTTAGTCGGATTAGAGGCCTATGGCTACACCTTC. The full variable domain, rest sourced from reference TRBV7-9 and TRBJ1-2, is DTGVSQNPRHKITKRGQNVTFRCDPISEHNRLYWYRQTLGQGPEFLTYFQNEAQLEKSRLLSDRFSAERPKGSFSTLEIQRTEQGDSAMYLCASSLVGLEAYGYTFGSGTRLTVV.

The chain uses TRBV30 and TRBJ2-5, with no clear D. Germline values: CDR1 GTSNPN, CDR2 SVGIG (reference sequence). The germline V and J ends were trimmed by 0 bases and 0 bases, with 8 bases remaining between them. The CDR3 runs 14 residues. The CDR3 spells CAWSVQRYQETQYF. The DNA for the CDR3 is TGTGCCTGGAGTGTACAGAGATACCAAGAGACCCAGTACTTC.

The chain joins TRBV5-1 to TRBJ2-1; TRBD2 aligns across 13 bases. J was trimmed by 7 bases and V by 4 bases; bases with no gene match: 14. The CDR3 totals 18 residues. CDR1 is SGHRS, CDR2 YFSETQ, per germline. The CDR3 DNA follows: TGCGCCAGCAGCAGACAAACCGGGACTAGCGGGGTGCGGAATGAGCAGTTCTTC. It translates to CASSRQTGTSGVRNEQFF.

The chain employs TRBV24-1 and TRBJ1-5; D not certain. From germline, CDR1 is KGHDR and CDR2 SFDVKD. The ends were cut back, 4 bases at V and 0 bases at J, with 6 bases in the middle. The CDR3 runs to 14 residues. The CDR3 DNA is TGTGCCACCAGTGACGAGTATAGCAATCAGCCCCAGCATTTT. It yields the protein CATSDEYSNQPQHF.

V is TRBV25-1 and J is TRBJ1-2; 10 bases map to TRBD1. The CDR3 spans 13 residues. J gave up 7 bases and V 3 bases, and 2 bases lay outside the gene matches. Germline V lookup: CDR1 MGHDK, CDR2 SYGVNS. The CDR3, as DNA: TGTGCCAGCAGTGACTGGGACAGGGGTGGCTACACCTTC. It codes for CASSDWDRGGYTF.